This TCR beta chain comes out of a study of control samples from healthy donors and cancer patients. Sequencing was performed with immunoSEQ multiplex PCR; in TCRdb, only in-frame clones are kept and a portion is missing. The sample records some 200,000 clones, roughly 89% being singletons. The germline gives CDR1 SGHKS, CDR2 YYEKEE (reference sequence). The CDR3 has 13 amino acids. V was pared by 0 bases and J by 0 bases, with 1 base between. This chain uses TRBV5-5 with TRBJ2-4; no reliable D call. This receptor was taken from a woman in her 30s in good health. Sequenced: blood. CDR3 amino acids: CASSLEAKNIQYF. In nucleotides, the CDR3 is TGTGCCAGCAGCTTGGAAGCCAAAAACATTCAGTACTTC.